This TCR beta chain was retrieved from a study of blood T cell repertoires in COVID-19. Whole-study context: Acute and convalescent COVID-19 specimens originated in the United States, Italy and Spain. PBMCs, B-cell-depleted T cells, or T cells provided the cDNA or gDNA that made up the material.

Original data processing: Scientists estimated how many nucleated cells there were by amplifying reference gene primers. The repertoire was sequenced with immunoSEQ multiplex PCR; TCRdb's copy has only in-frame clones and lacks some. That table supplies the V and J calls and clone size; D and trimming were determined from the DNA. The sample has nearly 350,000 clones; around 82% are singletons. This CDR3 has 13 residues. Between the trimmed V and J ends, which lost 0 bases and 5 bases, there was a span of 7 bases. CDR1 and CDR2 (germline): MNHEY, SVGEGT. The chain combines TRBV6-2 or TRBV6-3 with TRBJ1-2; D remains unclear. Sequencing used peripheral blood. The TCR was taken from a man younger than 45 with active or convalescent COVID-19. The CDR3 DNA sequence: TGTGCCAGCAGTTACTCGAACCGGTATGGCTACACCTTC. Protein product: CASSYSNRYGYTF.